The 32 T cell receptor beta chains presented below share a single source sample, sequenced in a study of blood T cell repertoires in COVID-19. Sequencing was performed with immunoSEQ multiplex PCR; in TCRdb, only in-frame clones are kept and a portion is missing. Among about 220,000 clones listed, 82% were seen once. Material: PBMCs or T cells enriched from blood (not recorded which). These receptors all come from a woman aged 60-75 years who had recovered from COVID-19.

This clone was seen a single time. The chain combines TRBV19 with TRBJ2-2, with a tentative D call TRBD2 (7 bases). Germline assignment: CDR1 LNHDA and CDR2 SQIVND (reference sequence). With 7 bases removed from V and 6 bases from J, the gap between germline ends came to 18 bases. The CDR3 runs to 15 residues. The CDR3 protein is CASIKGGAQPGELFF. As DNA, the CDR3 is TGTGCCAGTATAAAGGGGGGGGCGCAGCCCGGGGAGCTGTTTTTT.

The chain uses TRBV9 and TRBJ2-1; 8 bases map to TRBD1. CDR3 size: 16 residues. The junction had 12 bases not matched to a gene; V was cut back by 2 bases and J by 8 bases. CDR1 SGDLS and CDR2 YYNGEE come from the germline V gene. CDR3: CASSVTDRVTRHEQFF. In nucleotides, the CDR3 is TGTGCCAGCAGCGTTACGGACAGGGTAACCAGGCATGAGCAGTTCTTC. Full variable domain (rest looked up from reference TRBV9 and TRBJ2-1): DSGVTQTPKHLITATGQRVTLRCSPRSGDLSVYWYQQSLDQGLQFLIQYYNGEERAKGNILERFSAQQFPDLHSELNLSSLELGDSALYFCASSVTDRVTRHEQFFGPGTRLTVL.

CDR3 DNA sequence: TGTGCCAGCAGCCCCGAGCGGGGGGTGGTCTACGAGCAGTACTTC. Protein: CASSPERGVVYEQYF. The genes are TRBV7-2 and TRBJ2-7, with 9 bases identical to TRBD2. Trimming cost V 5 bases and J 3 bases; bases outside gene matches: 8. The CDR3 is made up of 15 amino acids. Germline CDR1 reads SGHTA; CDR2 reads FQGNSA.

The chain joins TRBV5-1 to TRBJ1-3; 7 positions agree with TRBD1. CDR3 length: 16 amino acids. After removal of 4 bases from V and 0 bases from J, the junction contained 7 bases not matched to a gene. Germline CDR1 is SGHRS and CDR2 is YFSETQ. The DNA of the CDR3 is TGCGCCAGCAGCCTGGGACAGCCGAGCTCTGGAAACACCATATATTTT. Translation: CASSLGQPSSGNTIYF.

This clone was detected only a few times. The V call is TRBV4-2, the J call TRBJ2-1; 10 bases agree with TRBD2. Germline values: CDR1 LGHNA, CDR2 YNFKEQ. V gave up 1 base and J gave up 8 bases; unmatched junction bases: 5. The CDR3 consists of 15 residues. CDR3 in DNA: TGTGCCAGCAGCCAAGGAAGCGGGGGGGCCCATGAGCAGTTCTTC. Translating gives CASSQGSGGAHEQFF.

V and J are TRBV4-2 and TRBJ1-2, with TRBD1 matching 10 bases. The V gene's germline CDR1 is LGHNA and CDR2 YNFKEQ. The CDR3 extends over 17 amino acids. Trimming at V came to 0 bases and at J to 5 bases, leaving 9 bases not matched to a gene. The CDR3 reads CASSQDGGGQGNYGYTF. In nucleotides, the CDR3 is TGTGCCAGCAGCCAAGATGGAGGGGGACAGGGGAATTATGGCTACACCTTC.

The chain links TRBV4-2 to TRBJ1-5; D gene uncertain. The CDR3 length is 15 residues. From germline, CDR1 is LGHNA and CDR2 YNFKEQ. V lost 0 bases and J lost 7, with 13 bases in between. The CDR3 DNA sequence: TGTGCCAGCAGCCAAGACGCAGGAGGAGGACAGCCCCAGCATTTT. The encoded protein is CASSQDAGGGQPQHF.

This clone was seen a single time. The V gene is TRBV6-5, the J gene TRBJ2-1; TRBD1 matches at 8 bases. With 5 bases clipped from V and 5 bases from J, the junction kept 8 bases outside the gene matches. The length of the CDR3 is 15 residues. Germline V gene data show CDR1 as MNHEY and CDR2 as SVGAGI. CDR3 sequence: CASSRTGTGDNEQFF. The CDR3 DNA sequence: TGTGCCAGCAGTCGGACCGGGACAGGTGACAATGAGCAGTTCTTC.

The rearrangement joins TRBV19 to TRBJ1-5, with D uncertain. V lost 4 bases, J lost 3 bases, and 13 bases lay in between. The CDR3 is 15 amino acids. CDR1 LNHDA and CDR2 SQIVND come from the germline V gene (reference sequence). The CDR3 sequence: CASSRQGFPNQPQHF. CDR3 coding DNA: TGTGCCAGTAGTAGACAAGGATTTCCCAATCAGCCCCAGCATTTT.

CDR3 sequence: CASSSGQGRGYTF. In nucleotides, the CDR3 is TGTGCCAGCAGTTCAGGACAGGGTCGCGGCTACACCTTC. The genes are TRBV28 and TRBJ1-2, with 8 bases fitting TRBD1. V was pared by 4 bases and J by 8 bases, with 6 bases of the junction left unmatched. Per germline, CDR1 MDHEN and CDR2 SYDVKM. The CDR3 consists of 13 residues.

CDR3 sequence (DNA): TGTGCCAGCTCACCAGACAGGGCCGGCGAGCAGTACTTC. It translates to CASSPDRAGEQYF. The rearrangement joins TRBV18 to TRBJ2-7; TRBD1 matches 7 bases. The V segment lost 2 bases and the J segment 6 bases; nucleotides outside the gene matches: 4. Germline V CDR1 and CDR2: KGHSH, LQKENI. This CDR3 is built from 13 residues.

The chain joins TRBV5-1 to TRBJ2-3; no clear D. V gave up 3 bases and J gave up 4 bases, with 15 bases separating them. The CDR3 runs to 15 residues. In germline, CDR1 is SGHRS, CDR2 YFSETQ. The CDR3 coding sequence is TGCGCCAGCAGCTCCCTCCCCCAACCAGCAGATACGCAGTATTTT. Translating gives CASSSLPQPADTQYF.

This chain links TRBV6-6 with TRBJ1-6, with TRBD1 matching over 7 bases. V shed 0 bases and J 7 bases; nucleotides not matched to a gene: 3. The CDR3 totals 15 residues. Germline CDR1 is MNHNY and CDR2 is SVGAGI (reference sequence). CDR3 region: CASSYSGTENSPLHF. The DNA for the CDR3 is TGTGCCAGCAGTTACTCCGGGACAGAGAATTCACCCCTCCACTTT.

The chain uses TRBV19 and TRBJ1-6; D may be TRBD1 (6 bases). In germline, CDR1 is LNHDA, CDR2 SQIVND (reference sequence). The V end was cut by 5 bases, the J end by 0 bases, with 20 bases between. CDR3 length: 19 residues. CDR3 protein: CASSSRTDGSSSYNSPLHF. The CDR3, as DNA: TGTGCCAGTAGTTCGAGGACAGACGGGTCGAGCTCCTATAATTCACCCCTCCACTTT.

V and J are TRBV20-1 and TRBJ1-2, with no clear D. V lost 3 bases and J 8 bases, leaving 10 bases between the germline ends. Germline V gives CDR1 DFQATT, CDR2 SNEGSKA (reference sequence). The CDR3 has 11 residues. In DNA, the CDR3 is TGCAGTGCTAGTATGGGAGACGGCTACACCTTC. This codes for CSASMGDGYTF.

This clone has more than one count but fewer than ten. The chain uses TRBV5-1 and TRBJ1-2, with TRBD1 as a possible D gene (6 bases). Germline lookup yields CDR1 SGHRS and CDR2 YFSETQ. V dropped 3 bases and J dropped 0 bases, with 12 bases sitting between them. The length of the CDR3 is 15 residues. CDR3 protein: CASSSEQGSNYGYTF. CDR3 DNA sequence: TGCGCCAGCAGCTCCGAACAGGGCTCTAACTATGGCTACACCTTC.

V gene TRBV5-1 combines with J gene TRBJ1-1, with 11 positions matching TRBD1. Germline V gene sequence: CDR1 SGHRS, CDR2 YFSETQ. The junction had 10 bases not matched to a gene; V was cut back by 2 bases and J by 7 bases. This CDR3 contains 16 residues. DNA for the CDR3: TGCGCCAGCAGCTTAAGGACAGGGGGCCGTATACTTGAAGCTTTCTTT. Translating gives CASSLRTGGRILEAFF.

The chain uses TRBV7-7 and TRBJ2-2, with D possibly TRBD1 on 6 matching bases. Trimming removed 5 bases from V and 4 bases from J, with 14 bases in between. This CDR3 has 15 residues. Germline V gene data show CDR1 as SSHAT and CDR2 as FNYEAQ (reference sequence). CDR3 loop: CASSPRTGFTGELFF. Here the CDR3 DNA reads TGTGCCAGCAGCCCACGAACAGGGTTCACCGGGGAGCTGTTTTTT.

This sequence joins TRBV5-8 and TRBJ1-3, with unresolved D. This CDR3 is built from 17 residues. Germline V lookup: CDR1 SGHTS, CDR2 YDEGEE. The V end lost 4 bases, the J end lost 0 bases, and 17 bases lay between the germline ends. The CDR3 here is CASSPWAAEYSGNTIYF. The DNA for the CDR3 is TGTGCCAGCAGCCCCTGGGCAGCCGAATACTCTGGAAACACCATATATTTT.

This clone was picked up a small number of times. The chain uses TRBV5-1 and TRBJ2-1, with 11 bases aligning to TRBD1. Germline V gene sequence: CDR1 SGHRS, CDR2 YFSETQ. There are 14 residues in the CDR3. The ends lost 6 bases at V and 8 bases at J; junction bases unmatched: 7. CDR3 amino acids: CASNTWTGGDEQFF. Written as DNA, the CDR3 is TGCGCCAGCAACACGTGGACAGGGGGCGATGAGCAGTTCTTC.

The chain recombines TRBV11-3 with TRBJ2-1; no reliable D call. The CDR3 totals 15 residues. CDR1 is SGHNT, CDR2 YENEEA, per germline. Trimming shortened V by 2 bases and J by 8 bases, and 16 bases separated the two germline ends. The CDR3 coding sequence is TGTGCCAGCAGCTTAACAGCCGTAAGATTCCATGAGCAGTTCTTC. Translated, it gives CASSLTAVRFHEQFF.

The V and J genes are TRBV6-5 and TRBJ1-5; TRBD1 agrees at 9 bases. This CDR3 is built from 16 residues. Trimming at V came to 4 bases and at J to 6 bases, leaving 10 bases not matched to a gene. Germline CDR1 MNHEY, CDR2 SVGAGI. The CDR3 loop is CASSSLTGGAGQPQHF. The CDR3 nucleotides read TGTGCCAGCAGTTCGCTAACAGGGGGCGCGGGTCAGCCCCAGCATTTT.

J is TRBJ1-5 and V is TRBV12-5; D may be TRBD1 (5 bases). The CDR3 runs 14 residues. Looked up from germline, CDR1 is LGHNT and CDR2 is FRNRAP. V was trimmed by 6 bases and J by 4 bases, leaving 13 bases between them. CDR3 DNA sequence: TGTGCTAGTGGCCCTAATGGGGCTAATCAGCCCCAGCATTTT. Its protein product is CASGPNGANQPQHF.

The chain uses TRBV5-1 and TRBJ2-1; TRBD2 matches at 8 bases. This CDR3 contains 16 residues. Looked up from germline, CDR1 is SGHRS and CDR2 is YFSETQ. V lost 6 bases and J lost 3; bases outside the gene matches: 11. CDR3 loop: CASTVSAGGHYNEQFF. The CDR3 coding sequence is TGCGCCAGCACGGTCTCGGCGGGAGGACACTACAATGAGCAGTTCTTC.

The V gene is TRBV18, the J gene TRBJ2-1, with 15 bases aligning to TRBD2. This CDR3 comprises 17 residues. V shed 5 bases, J shed 5 bases, and the junction held 7 bases outside the gene matches. CDR1 is KGHSH, CDR2 LQKENI, per germline. This chain's CDR3 is CASSSRTSGREHNEQFF. The CDR3 coding sequence is TGTGCCAGCTCATCCCGGACTAGCGGGAGGGAACACAATGAGCAGTTCTTC. Filled out from reference TRBV18 and TRBJ2-1, the complete variable domain reads NAGVMQNPRHLVRRRGQEARLRCSPMKGHSHVYWYRQLPEEGLKFMVYLQKENIIDESGMPKERFSAEFPKEGPSILRIQQVVRGDSAAYFCASSSRTSGREHNEQFFGPGTRLTVL.

This clone was counted a single time. The chain recombines TRBV5-4 with TRBJ2-5, with 7 positions matching TRBD2. Germline CDR1 is SGHNT and CDR2 is YYREEE (reference sequence). Losses at the gene ends were 1 base for V and 4 bases for J; bases not matched to a gene: 7. The CDR3 runs 15 residues. CDR3 protein: CASSLYGEGGETQYF. DNA of the CDR3: TGTGCCAGCAGCTTGTACGGGGAGGGAGGAGAGACCCAGTACTTC.

This clone was detected only a few times. The rearrangement uses TRBV6-5 and TRBJ2-5, with D possibly being TRBD2 (5 bases). The germline V and J ends were trimmed by 0 bases and 3 bases, with 11 bases remaining between them. CDR3 length: 15 amino acids. CDR1 MNHEY and CDR2 SVGAGI come from the germline V gene. CDR3 sequence (DNA): TGTGCCAGCAGTTACTCGATCGGTAGCGAAGAGACCCAGTACTTC. Its protein product is CASSYSIGSEETQYF.

This rearrangement joins TRBV29-1 to TRBJ2-5; 11 bases are shared with TRBD2. The CDR3 covers 13 residues. The J segment lost 3 bases and the V segment lost 5 bases, leaving 2 bases of the junction unmatched. Looked up from germline, CDR1 is SQVTM and CDR2 is ANQGSEA. CDR3 amino acids: CSVQTSGEETQYF. Written as DNA, the CDR3 is TGCAGCGTTCAGACTAGCGGGGAAGAGACCCAGTACTTC.

The V and J genes are TRBV6-6 and TRBJ2-1; TRBD1 matches 8 bases. Germline trimming cut 6 bases from V and 4 bases from J; bases unmatched to any gene: 8. From germline, CDR1 is MNHNY and CDR2 SVGAGI (reference sequence). The CDR3 consists of 15 residues. DNA of the CDR3: TGTGCCAGCAGCCATGGACAGGGAGTATACAATGAGCAGTTCTTC. Protein sequence: CASSHGQGVYNEQFF.

The V call is TRBV7-2, the J call TRBJ2-1, with D unresolved. The V gene lost 3 bases and the J gene lost 6 bases, with 9 bases spanning the gap. This CDR3 is 13 amino acids long. Germline loops: CDR1 SGHTA, CDR2 FQGNSA. This chain's CDR3 is CASSFGSGNEQFF. In DNA, the CDR3 is TGTGCCAGCAGCTTCGGGTCGGGCAATGAGCAGTTCTTC. The variable domain in full, completed from reference TRBV7-2 and TRBJ2-1, reads GAGVSQSPSNKVTEKGKDVELRCDPISGHTALYWYRQSLGQGLEFLIYFQGNSAPDKSGLPSDRFSAERTGGSVSTLTIQRTQQEDSAVYLCASSFGSGNEQFFGPGTRLTVL.

This clone was counted a single time. V usage is TRBV21-1 and J usage is TRBJ2-7; the table's D gene call, TRBD2, was not cross checked with the DNA. TRBV21-1 is designated a pseudogene. The CDR3 sequence is 17 residues long. CDR3 loop: CASSKTPGLAGSYEQYF. The CDR3 DNA reads as TGTGCCAGCAGCAAAACCCCAGGACTAGCAGGCTCCTACGAGCAGTACTTC.

This chain links TRBV12-5 with TRBJ1-5; 7 bases are shared with TRBD1. The trim removed 1 base at V and 0 bases at J, leaving 6 bases unmatched. Germline CDR1 and CDR2: LGHNT and FRNRAP. This CDR3 is built from 17 residues. CDR3 in amino acids: CASGLDAGGRSNQPQHF. The CDR3 nucleotides are TGTGCTAGTGGTTTGGATGCAGGGGGACGTAGCAATCAGCCCCAGCATTTT.